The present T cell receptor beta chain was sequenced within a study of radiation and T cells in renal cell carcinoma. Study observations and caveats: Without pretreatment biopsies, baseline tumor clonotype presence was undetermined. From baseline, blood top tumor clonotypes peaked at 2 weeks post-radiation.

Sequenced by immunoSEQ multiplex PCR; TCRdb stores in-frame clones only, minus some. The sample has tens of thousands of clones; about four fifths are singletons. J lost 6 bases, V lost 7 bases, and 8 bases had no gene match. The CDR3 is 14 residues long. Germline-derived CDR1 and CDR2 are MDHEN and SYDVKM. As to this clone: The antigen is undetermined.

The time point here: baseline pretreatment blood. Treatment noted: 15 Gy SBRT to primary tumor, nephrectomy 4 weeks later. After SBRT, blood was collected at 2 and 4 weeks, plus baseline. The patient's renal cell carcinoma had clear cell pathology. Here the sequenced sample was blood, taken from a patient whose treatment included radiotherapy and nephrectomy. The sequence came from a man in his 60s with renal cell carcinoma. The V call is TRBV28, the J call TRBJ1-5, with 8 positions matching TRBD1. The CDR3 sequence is CASTPRTGSQPQHF. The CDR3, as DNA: TGTGCCAGCACCCCGAGGACAGGGAGTCAGCCCCAGCATTTT.